Following are 25 T cell receptor beta chains from one sample sequenced in a study of blood T cells in healthy people across ages. A second roughly 7 to 11 cycle PCR used barcoded and J-beta primers. TCRdb independently ran MiXCR on the 5' RACE reads; one entry per CDR3 protein. This sample has about a million distinct CDR3 sequences, with approximately 49% found just once. The material sequenced was blood. These receptors were obtained from a man aged 25 to 40 in good health.

The chain couples TRBV7-3 to TRBJ2-2; 7 nucleotides match TRBD2. Germline V lookup: CDR1 SGHTA, CDR2 FQGTGA. The junction had 8 bases not matched to a gene; V was cut back by 4 bases and J by 0 bases. The CDR3 runs to 17 residues. The CDR3 region has the DNA TGTGCCAGCAGCTCTAGCCTTGGGGGGGCGAACACCGGGGAGCTGTTTTTT. Its translation: CASSSSLGGANTGELFF.

This clonotype was picked up a small number of times. The rearrangement links TRBV2 to TRBJ2-3; maybe TRBD1 (6 bases). Germline V CDR1 and CDR2: SNHLY, FYNNEI. Between the trimmed V and J ends, which lost 6 bases and 1 base, there was a span of 11 bases. The CDR3 extends over 14 amino acids. The CDR3 coding sequence is TGTGCCAGCAGAGATCGGACAGGCACAGATACGCAGTATTTT. This encodes CASRDRTGTDTQYF. Full variable domain (remainder filled in from reference TRBV2 and TRBJ2-3): EPEVTQTPSHQVTQMGQEVILRCVPISNHLYFYWYRQILGQKVEFLVSFYNNEISEKSEIFDDQFSVERPDGSNFTLKIRSTKLEDSAMYFCASRDRTGTDTQYFGPGTRLTVL.

The chain has TRBV7-9 and TRBJ1-2; D ambiguous. The CDR3 length is 14 residues. Germline assignment: CDR1 SEHNR and CDR2 FQNEAQ (reference sequence). V lost 1 base to trimming and J lost 4 bases, with 10 bases between them. CDR3 residues: CASSLEVGFYGYTF. CDR3 nucleotide sequence: TGTGCCAGCAGCTTAGAGGTCGGATTCTATGGCTACACCTTC.

This clonotype occurred a few times. V and J are TRBV29-1 and TRBJ2-1, with 8 bases identical to TRBD2. CDR3 length equals 12 residues. V lost 4 bases, J lost 9 bases, and 5 bases stayed unmatched. Germline CDR1 is SQVTM and CDR2 is ANQGSEA. In DNA form, the CDR3 reads TGCAGCGTTGCGGGAGGGTCCCGTGAGCAGTTCTTC. Translated, it gives CSVAGGSREQFF.

Regarding this clonotype: A much bigger clone sits one base away, suggesting this may be a read error. The chain uses TRBV5-1 and TRBJ2-3; 9 bases map to TRBD2. The CDR3 totals 15 residues. From germline, CDR1 is SGHRS and CDR2 YFSETQ. CDR3 sequence (DNA): TGCGCCGGCAGCCCCCCTAGCGGGGTAGGAGATACGCAGTATTTT. Translated: CAGSPPSGVGDTQYF.

The rearrangement joins TRBV28 to TRBJ1-1, with D possibly being TRBD1 (5 bases). The CDR3 loop spans 14 amino acids. In germline, CDR1 is MDHEN, CDR2 SYDVKM. V was shortened by 5 bases and J by 2 bases, with 12 bases between the two germline ends. Here the CDR3 reads CASSLTTVNTEAFF. The CDR3 bases are TGTGCCAGCAGTCTCACGACAGTTAACACTGAAGCTTTCTTT.

The genes are TRBV9 and TRBJ2-4; tentative D call: TRBD1 (6 bases). The J call may be incorrect, as the DNA end agrees better with TRBJ2-7. CDR1 is SGDLS, CDR2 YYNGEE, per germline. This CDR3 has 13 residues. In DNA form, the CDR3 reads TGTGCCAGCAGCGTAGTGGCAGGGGACGAGCAGTACTTC. This translates into CASSVVAGDEQYF.

The V gene is TRBV29-1, the J gene TRBJ2-2; maybe TRBD1 (6 bases). Germline lookup yields CDR1 SQVTM and CDR2 ANQGSEA. The CDR3 is 14 residues long. V was trimmed by 1 base and J by 3 bases, leaving 9 bases between them. CDR3 nucleotide sequence: TGCAGCGTTGAAGGTCCAGGGGACACCGGGGAGCTGTTTTTT. Encoded protein: CSVEGPGDTGELFF.

As to this clonotype: A single base separates this from a much larger clone, so it may be a read error. Here the CDR3 DNA reads TGTACCAGCAGTTTAGATCCGGGTGAAAAACTGTTTTTT. Protein product: CTSSLDPGEKLFF. J is TRBJ1-4 and V is TRBV12-3 or TRBV12-4; D is ambiguous. The CDR3 length is 13 residues.

Of note for this clonotype: A read error may be the cause here, since a much bigger clone is one base away. V usage is TRBV6-2 or TRBV6-3 and J usage is TRBJ2-1, with a tentative D call TRBD1 (6 bases). The J call may not be correct, given that the DNA end is closer to TRBJ2-7. Per the germline V gene, CDR1 is MNHEY and CDR2 is SVGEGT. The CDR3 consists of 14 residues. The CDR3 region is CASSKDSPANEQYF. CDR3 DNA sequence: TGTGCCAGCAGTAAGGACAGCCCAGCGAATGAGCAGTACTTC.

This clonotype was counted a few times. This chain uses TRBV2 with TRBJ1-6; the D is unclear. V lost 2 bases, J lost 6 bases, and 11 bases lay in between. There are 15 residues in the CDR3. The germline V gene encodes CDR1 SNHLY and CDR2 FYNNEI. The CDR3, as DNA: TGTGCCAGCAGTGAATCCCGGACCATTAATTCACCCCTCCACTTT. Residues: CASSESRTINSPLHF.

V gene TRBV6-5 combines with J gene TRBJ2-5; 9 bases map to TRBD2. Germline V gene data show CDR1 as MNHEY and CDR2 as SVGAGI. V gave up 2 bases and J gave up 5 bases; unmatched junction bases: 12. The CDR3 sequence is 17 residues long. This chain's CDR3 is CASSYHLSAGGKETQYF. CDR3 bases: TGTGCCAGCAGTTACCACCTCTCGGCGGGGGGGAAGGAGACCCAGTACTTC.

This clonotype has just a few counts. The chain's CDR3 is CASSLRGGPTYEQYF. DNA of the CDR3: TGTGCCAGCAGCTTAAGAGGGGGTCCCACCTACGAGCAGTACTTC. This chain joins TRBV7-3 and TRBJ2-7, with D tentatively TRBD1 (6 bases). This CDR3 has 15 residues. The ends were cut back, 1 base at V and 2 bases at J, with 12 bases in the middle. CDR1 is SGHTA, CDR2 FQGTGA, per germline.

This clonotype was detected a few times. This chain connects TRBV28 to TRBJ1-5; D uncertain. Trimming shortened V by 4 bases and J by 0 bases, and 16 bases separated the two germline ends. The CDR3 covers 17 residues. The germline gives CDR1 MDHEN, CDR2 SYDVKM. As DNA, the CDR3 is TGTGCCAGCAGTTCACCCGCCAGACCTTATAGCAATCAGCCCCAGCATTTT. Translated, it gives CASSSPARPYSNQPQHF. Complete variable domain (other parts from reference TRBV28 and TRBJ1-5): DVKVTQSSRYLVKRTGEKVFLECVQDMDHENMFWYRQDPGLGLRLIYFSYDVKMKEKGDIPEGYSVSREKKERFSLILESASTNQTSMYLCASSSPARPYSNQPQHFGDGTRLSIL.

The rearrangement links TRBV2 to TRBJ2-7; no clear D gene. CDR3 length: 16 amino acids. Germline CDR1 reads SNHLY; CDR2 reads FYNNEI. V lost 2 bases, J lost 3 bases, and 17 bases lay in between. The CDR3 nucleotides read TGTGCCAGCAGTGAATCTCTCCACTCGGGCAACTACGAGCAGTACTTC. Amino acids: CASSESLHSGNYEQYF.

Only a few counts were recorded for this clonotype. The chain uses TRBV7-9 and TRBJ2-7; a weak D match, TRBD1 (6 bases). V lost 5 bases and J 6 bases, leaving 14 bases between the germline ends. Germline CDR1 SEHNR, CDR2 FQNEAQ (reference sequence). The CDR3 runs 13 residues. CDR3 DNA sequence: TGTGCCAGCAGCGAAGGGGGAATTACCGAGCAGTACTTC. It yields the protein CASSEGGITEQYF. Full variable domain (outside the CDR3, taken from reference TRBV7-9 and TRBJ2-7): DTGVSQNPRHKITKRGQNVTFRCDPISEHNRLYWYRQTLGQGPEFLTYFQNEAQLEKSRLLSDRFSAERPKGSFSTLEIQRTEQGDSAMYLCASSEGGITEQYFGPGTRLTVT.

This clonotype appeared a few times. This chain links TRBV14 with TRBJ2-3; D gene ambiguous. V was pared by 6 bases and J by 2 bases, with 15 bases between. Germline V gene data show CDR1 as SGHDN and CDR2 as FVKESK. The CDR3 extends over 15 amino acids. DNA for the CDR3: TGTGCCAGCAGTCCCTGGGCAGGATACACAGATACGCAGTATTTT. Its translation: CASSPWAGYTDTQYF.

The J gene is TRBJ1-2, the V gene TRBV7-2; D remains unclear. Between the trimmed V and J ends, which lost 3 bases and 2 bases, there was a span of 10 bases. Per the germline V gene, CDR1 is SGHTA and CDR2 is FQGNSA. The CDR3 contains 14 residues. CDR3 loop: CASSFGGHNYGYTF. The CDR3 region has the DNA TGTGCCAGCAGCTTTGGAGGGCACAACTATGGCTACACCTTC.

This clonotype was found a few times. The chain employs TRBV4-2 and TRBJ2-7; D is perhaps TRBD1 (7 bases). Germline CDR1 is LGHNA and CDR2 is YNFKEQ. This CDR3 is 15 amino acids long. Trimming pared 0 bases from V and 3 bases from J, leaving 12 bases between. CDR3 residues: CASSQDPRGDYEQYF. The CDR3 DNA is TGTGCCAGCAGCCAAGACCCCAGGGGGGACTACGAGCAGTACTTC.

There are a few counts of this clonotype. V is TRBV5-6 and J is TRBJ2-3; D uncertain. CDR1 and CDR2 from the germline V gene are SGHDT and YYEEEE. The CDR3 sequence is 16 residues long. Trimming shortened V by 5 bases and J by 0 bases, and 16 bases separated the two germline ends. CDR3 sequence reads: CASRKSVETSTDTQYF. In DNA form, the CDR3 reads TGTGCCAGCAGAAAAAGCGTGGAAACTAGCACAGATACGCAGTATTTT.

The CDR3, as DNA: TGTGCCAGCAGTGAAATCGGCGGAGGGGACACTGAAGCTTTCTTT. The encoded protein is CASSEIGGGDTEAFF. V gene TRBV6-1 combines with J gene TRBJ1-1; the D gene is possibly TRBD1 (5 bases). Trimming took 2 bases from V and 3 from J, leaving 13 bases between them. Germline values: CDR1 MNHNS, CDR2 SASEGT. This CDR3 spans 15 amino acids.

This clonotype has more than one count but fewer than ten. The rearrangement joins TRBV24-1 to TRBJ2-3; 8 bases match TRBD1. The V segment lost 4 bases and the J segment 1 base; nucleotides outside the gene matches: 6. Germline CDR1 and CDR2: KGHDR and SFDVKD. The length of the CDR3 is 16 residues. The CDR3 region has the DNA TGTGCCACCAGTGAGGATGGACAGGGTCGCACAGATACGCAGTATTTT. Translated, it gives CATSEDGQGRTDTQYF.

This sequence joins TRBV5-1 and TRBJ2-1; 15 bases line up with TRBD2. This CDR3 has 20 residues. Germline CDR1 SGHRS, CDR2 YFSETQ. Trimming cost V 3 bases and J 0 bases; bases outside gene matches: 10. CDR3 nucleotides: TGCGCCAGCAGCTCACAGGGACTAGCGGGGGGAATCTCCTCCTACAATGAGCAGTTCTTC. Amino acid sequence: CASSSQGLAGGISSYNEQFF.

The V gene is TRBV25-1, the J gene TRBJ1-3; no definite D call. Deletions cut 3 bases from V and 3 bases from J, with 9 bases between. The CDR3 runs to 14 residues. Germline-derived CDR1 and CDR2 are MGHDK and SYGVNS. The CDR3: CASSDANLGNTIYF. The CDR3, as DNA: TGTGCCAGCAGTGATGCCAACCTTGGAAACACCATATATTTT.

This clonotype was counted a few times. The J gene is TRBJ1-2, the V gene TRBV29-1; D possibly corresponds to TRBD1 (5 bases). V shed 3 bases and J shed 4 bases, with 12 bases lying between them. Germline loops: CDR1 SQVTM, CDR2 ANQGSEA. The CDR3 is 13 residues long. The DNA of the CDR3 is TGCAGCGTTGACCCCAGGGAGGCCTATGGCTACACCTTC. This sequence encodes CSVDPREAYGYTF.